Listed here are 18 T cell receptor beta chains from one sample, sequenced in a study of cytomegalovirus exposure and HLA in healthy donors. The assay was immunoSEQ multiplex PCR, and TCRdb's table has in-frame clones only and misses some. Among some 140,000 clones listed, about 83% were seen once. Sequencing was performed on PBMCs. Source of these receptors: a woman aged 25-40 years in good health and CMV-seronegative.

The chain uses TRBV4-2 and TRBJ2-2, with 8 bases lining up with TRBD2. The CDR3 is 14 residues long. Germline trimming cut 0 bases from V and 8 bases from J; bases unmatched to any gene: 2. Germline loops: CDR1 LGHNA, CDR2 YNFKEQ. CDR3 DNA: TGTGCCAGCAGCCAAGAACGACTAGCGGGGGAGCTGTTTTTT. Translation: CASSQERLAGELFF.

This rearrangement joins TRBV2 to TRBJ2-7, with TRBD2 matching 7 bases. With V trimmed by 5 bases and J by 3 bases, 7 bases remained unmatched. CDR1 SNHLY and CDR2 FYNNEI come from the germline V gene. CDR3 length equals 14 residues. The CDR3 DNA reads TGTGCCAGCAGTAAGCTGGGGGAGGGCTACGAGCAGTACTTC. Protein sequence: CASSKLGEGYEQYF.

The rearrangement links TRBV7-2 to TRBJ2-3; 11 nucleotides line up with TRBD2. Germline values: CDR1 SGHTA, CDR2 FQGNSA. The CDR3 length is 15 residues. V was clipped by 5 bases and J by 4 bases; unmatched bases: 5. The CDR3 coding sequence is TGTGCCAGCAGCATTATAGCGGGGGGGGCAGATACGCAGTATTTT. This encodes CASSIIAGGADTQYF.

The genes are TRBV28 and TRBJ2-5; 12 positions agree with TRBD2. Germline-derived CDR1 and CDR2 are MDHEN and SYDVKM. V shed 0 bases and J 8 bases; nucleotides not matched to a gene: 10. The CDR3 spans 17 residues. The DNA for the CDR3 is TGTGCCAGCAGTTTATGGAAGGCTAGCGGGGGGGCGAACACCCAGTACTTC. It specifies CASSLWKASGGANTQYF.

The V gene is TRBV19, the J gene TRBJ1-5, with D possibly matching TRBD1 (5 bases). With 7 bases removed from V and 7 bases from J, the gap between germline ends came to 14 bases. The CDR3 covers 13 residues. Germline loops: CDR1 LNHDA, CDR2 SQIVND (reference sequence). The DNA of the CDR3 is TGTGCCAGTACCGGGCCGCGGGGGCAGCCCCAGCATTTT. Encoded protein: CASTGPRGQPQHF.

The rearrangement links TRBV18 to TRBJ2-5; TRBD2 matches 8 bases. The CDR3 has 16 amino acids. The trim removed 4 bases at V and 0 bases at J, leaving 7 bases unmatched. Per germline, CDR1 KGHSH and CDR2 LQKENI. CDR3 coding DNA: TGTGCCAGCTCACTCGAGGGGCGGGGGGACCAAGAGACCCAGTACTTC. Translation: CASSLEGRGDQETQYF.

This clone appeared a few times. V usage is TRBV5-1 and J usage is TRBJ1-6; D remains unclear. The germline V gene has CDR1 SGHRS and CDR2 YFSETQ. The CDR3 covers 13 residues. Trimming stripped 0 bases from V and 16 bases from J, with 14 bases between. This CDR3 reads CASSLEVGNRLHF. The CDR3 nucleotides read TGCGCCAGCAGCTTGGAGGTGGGCAACCGGCTCCACTTT.

This chain connects TRBV6-1 to TRBJ2-7; D not resolved. Trimming removed 4 bases from V and 4 bases from J, with 8 bases in between. Germline V CDR1 and CDR2: MNHNS, SASEGT. The CDR3 runs 12 residues. This CDR3 is CASSAGYYEQYF. CDR3 nucleotides: TGTGCCAGCAGTGCAGGATATTACGAGCAGTACTTC.

This clone occurred once. The J gene is TRBJ1-5, the V gene TRBV6-5, with D possibly being TRBD1 (6 bases). Per the germline V gene, CDR1 is MNHEY and CDR2 is SVGAGI. This CDR3 region has 14 residues. V was cut by 4 bases and J by 2 bases, with 9 bases left in between. The CDR3, as DNA: TGTGCCAGCAGTTTCAGGGGAGGCAATCAGCCCCAGCATTTT. This codes for CASSFRGGNQPQHF.

This CDR3 is CASSLAGTGKNQPQHF. CDR3 in DNA: TGTGCCAGCAGCTTAGCAGGGACAGGGAAAAATCAGCCCCAGCATTTT. The V and J genes are TRBV7-9 and TRBJ1-5; TRBD1 aligns across 9 bases. Germline V gives CDR1 SEHNR, CDR2 FQNEAQ (reference sequence). This CDR3 contains 16 residues. V shed 0 bases, J shed 4 bases, and the junction held 4 bases outside the gene matches.

The J gene is TRBJ1-5, the V gene TRBV18, with TRBD1 matching over 9 bases. Trimming at V came to 6 bases and at J to 7 bases, leaving 13 bases not matched to a gene. The CDR3 loop spans 16 amino acids. Germline V gives CDR1 KGHSH, CDR2 LQKENI. The CDR3 sequence: CASSPEQGALKQPQHF. The CDR3 coding sequence is TGTGCCAGCTCGCCCGAACAGGGGGCATTGAAACAGCCCCAGCATTTT.

This clone was seen a few times. The chain joins TRBV15 to TRBJ1-3, with D hard to call. Trimming left V 3 bases short and J 4 bases short, with 10 bases between. This CDR3 is 14 amino acids long. Germline V lookup: CDR1 LNHNV, CDR2 YYDKDF (reference sequence). For the CDR3, the DNA is TGTGCCACCAGCAGTAACACTAAGGGAAACACCATATATTTT. It translates to CATSSNTKGNTIYF.

The CDR3 DNA follows: TGTGCCAGCAGCTTAATAGAAAACACCGGGGAGCTGTTTTTT. Encoded protein: CASSLIENTGELFF. V is TRBV7-2 and J is TRBJ2-2; D uncertain. Trimming removed 2 bases from V and 2 bases from J, with 6 bases in between. Germline V gives CDR1 SGHTA, CDR2 FQGNSA. The CDR3 is 14 amino acids.

This clone was detected a few times. This chain connects TRBV7-9 to TRBJ2-7, with 7 bases matching TRBD2. The V and J ends lost 0 bases and 6 bases, in that order; junction bases with no gene match: 5. This CDR3 has 14 amino acids. Germline lookup yields CDR1 SEHNR and CDR2 FQNEAQ (reference sequence). The CDR3 sequence: CASSLALTSVEQYF. As DNA, the CDR3 is TGTGCCAGCAGCTTAGCCCTAACTAGCGTCGAGCAGTACTTC.

This clone was observed a single time. This rearrangement joins TRBV4-2 to TRBJ1-2; no firm D call. The length of the CDR3 is 14 residues. Germline V CDR1 and CDR2: LGHNA, YNFKEQ. Trimming pared 1 base from V and 6 bases from J, leaving 12 bases between. CDR3 amino acids: CASSQVATVDGYTF. The CDR3 region has the DNA TGTGCCAGCAGCCAAGTCGCGACTGTTGATGGCTACACCTTC.

The chain recombines TRBV11-2 with TRBJ1-1; 7 bases are shared with TRBD1. This CDR3 has 11 amino acids. Germline CDR1 SGHAT, CDR2 FQNNGV. After removal of 3 bases from V and 8 bases from J, the junction contained 0 bases not matched to a gene. The CDR3 here is CASSLDREAFF. The CDR3 DNA reads TGTGCCAGCAGCTTGGACAGGGAAGCTTTCTTT.

The rearrangement uses TRBV18 and TRBJ1-1; maybe TRBD1 (5 bases). The germline V gene has CDR1 KGHSH and CDR2 LQKENI. V lost 8 bases to trimming and J lost 5 bases, with 12 bases between them. The CDR3 consists of 12 residues. The CDR3: CASTQGRTEAFF. The CDR3 nucleotides are TGTGCCAGCACCCAGGGTAGGACTGAAGCTTTCTTT.

Worth noting for this clone: Other DNA sequences in this sample translate to the same CDR3. CDR3 sequence reads: CASSGQGETQYF. Here the CDR3 DNA reads TGTGCCAGTAGTGGGCAGGGAGAGACCCAGTACTTC. The chain employs TRBV19 and TRBJ2-5; a possible D gene is TRBD1 (5 bases). V lost 5 bases to trimming and J lost 4 bases, with 8 bases between them. The germline gives CDR1 LNHDA, CDR2 SQIVND (reference sequence). The CDR3 extends over 12 amino acids.